Shown below are 16 T cell receptor beta chains from a single sample sequenced in a study of cytomegalovirus exposure and HLA in healthy donors. Here immunoSEQ multiplex PCR was the method, and the copy in TCRdb shows in-frame clones only, minus some. Among about 98,000 clones listed, less than 90% were seen once. Sequenced: PBMCs. The receptors here all came from a man in his late teens or twenties in good health and CMV-seropositive.

The chain combines TRBV9 with TRBJ2-7; tentative D call: TRBD2 (6 bases). Germline-derived CDR1 and CDR2 are SGDLS and YYNGEE. V was clipped by 0 bases and J by 1 base, with 11 bases between them. The CDR3 contains 15 residues. The CDR3 sequence is CASSVGGAGSYEQYF. In DNA, the CDR3 is TGTGCCAGCAGCGTAGGAGGTGCGGGATCCTACGAGCAGTACTTC. Using reference TRBV9 and TRBJ2-7 for the parts outside the CDR3, the full variable domain is DSGVTQTPKHLITATGQRVTLRCSPRSGDLSVYWYQQSLDQGLQFLIQYYNGEERAKGNILERFSAQQFPDLHSELNLSSLELGDSALYFCASSVGGAGSYEQYFGPGTRLTVT.

V gene TRBV7-3 combines with J gene TRBJ2-1; 12 bases line up with TRBD2. Unmatched junction bases numbered 9, after V lost 6 bases and J lost 9 bases. CDR1 is SGHTA, CDR2 FQGTGA, per germline. There are 15 residues in the CDR3. The CDR3 reads CASRLQGLAGSEQFF. For the CDR3, the DNA is TGTGCCAGCAGATTACAAGGACTAGCGGGAAGTGAGCAGTTCTTC.

The chain uses TRBV10-1 and TRBJ2-5; perhaps TRBD2 as D (5 bases). CDR1 and CDR2 (germline): WNHNN, SYGVQD (reference sequence). V lost 5 bases and J lost 5, with 15 bases in between. The CDR3 runs 14 residues. The CDR3 loop is CASSRQEVPETQYF. DNA of the CDR3: TGCGCCAGCAGTAGGCAGGAGGTCCCGGAGACCCAGTACTTC.

The chain combines TRBV5-1 with TRBJ2-2; tentative D call: TRBD2 (6 bases). Germline CDR1 and CDR2: SGHRS and YFSETQ. Trimming removed 0 bases at V and 1 base at J, with 7 bases between. The CDR3 is 15 residues long. CDR3 amino acids: CASSLVAENTGELFF. Written as DNA, the CDR3 is TGCGCCAGCAGCTTGGTAGCGGAGAACACCGGGGAGCTGTTTTTT.

CDR3 region: CASSPTTGRSANEQFF. CDR3 sequence (DNA): TGTGCCAGCAGTCCCACAACCGGGAGGTCTGCCAATGAGCAGTTCTTC. This chain uses TRBV27 with TRBJ2-1; 7 bases fit TRBD2. With V trimmed by 5 bases and J by 6 bases, 13 bases remained unmatched. Germline V gives CDR1 MNHEY, CDR2 SMNVEV (reference sequence). The CDR3 is made up of 16 amino acids.

This chain joins TRBV9 and TRBJ2-2; 10 bases agree with TRBD1. CDR3 length equals 16 residues. Unmatched junction bases numbered 4, after V lost 1 base and J lost 4 bases. From germline, CDR1 is SGDLS and CDR2 YYNGEE. CDR3 protein: CASSVYGTGVTGELFF. CDR3 DNA sequence: TGTGCCAGCAGCGTATACGGGACAGGGGTCACCGGGGAGCTGTTTTTT.

The chain employs TRBV21-1 and TRBJ2-7; the table's D call TRBD2 went unverified against the DNA. TRBV21-1 is reported as a pseudogene. This CDR3 contains 18 residues. The DNA of the CDR3 is TGTGCCAGCAGCAAAGCCAAAGGAGGAGGGCGGGGGCCCTACGAGCAGTACTTC. Translated: CASSKAKGGGRGPYEQYF.

This clone was seen once. This chain links TRBV5-8 with TRBJ1-5, with unresolved D. This CDR3 is built from 13 residues. The V and J ends lost 1 base and 9 bases respectively, with 11 bases between them. The germline CDR1 and CDR2 sequences are SGHTS and YDEGEE. The CDR3, as DNA: TGTGCCAGCAGCTTGCGGGGAATAGGGCCCCAGCATTTT. It encodes CASSLRGIGPQHF.

This chain connects TRBV9 to TRBJ1-1, with D unclear. The CDR3 is 15 residues long. Trimming removed 3 bases at V and 3 bases at J, with 15 bases between. Germline V gene sequence: CDR1 SGDLS, CDR2 YYNGEE. The CDR3 loop reads CASSGGPRKDTEAFF. The CDR3 DNA is TGTGCCAGCAGCGGAGGGCCGCGTAAGGACACTGAAGCTTTCTTT.

The genes are TRBV9 and TRBJ1-2, with 11 nucleotides matching TRBD1. The CDR3 has 16 amino acids. Germline CDR1 reads SGDLS; CDR2 reads YYNGEE. The junction had 9 bases not matched to a gene; V was cut back by 4 bases and J by 4 bases. DNA of the CDR3: TGTGCCAGCAGCCCGAAGGACAGGGGGCTTCGCTATGGCTACACCTTC. Translation gives CASSPKDRGLRYGYTF.

V usage is TRBV27 and J usage is TRBJ2-1; tentative D call: TRBD2 (5 bases). V was cut by 5 bases and J by 0 bases, with 14 bases left in between. The CDR3 extends over 16 amino acids. Germline CDR1 MNHEY, CDR2 SMNVEV (reference sequence). The CDR3 loop reads CASSRERAISYNEQFF. The CDR3 nucleotides are TGTGCCAGCAGTCGCGAGAGGGCCATCTCCTACAATGAGCAGTTCTTC.

The sample holds a few counts of this clone. The chain joins TRBV28 to TRBJ2-1; perhaps TRBD1 as D (8 bases). Germline V gene data show CDR1 as MDHEN and CDR2 as SYDVKM. This CDR3 is built from 15 residues. Trimming stripped 5 bases from V and 7 bases from J, with 18 bases between. The chain's CDR3 is CASSTTGGGWNEQFF. CDR3 nucleotide sequence: TGTGCCAGCAGTACCACAGGGGGGGGTTGGAATGAGCAGTTCTTC. Together with reference TRBV28 and TRBJ2-1, the CDR3 gives the full variable domain: DVKVTQSSRYLVKRTGEKVFLECVQDMDHENMFWYRQDPGLGLRLIYFSYDVKMKEKGDIPEGYSVSREKKERFSLILESASTNQTSMYLCASSTTGGGWNEQFFGPGTRLTVL.

Remarks on this clone: The same CDR3 also results from other DNA sequences found in this sample. The chain uses TRBV28 and TRBJ2-7; 12 nucleotides agree with TRBD2. Germline CDR1 MDHEN, CDR2 SYDVKM. There are 13 residues in the CDR3. Trimming cost V 6 bases and J 4 bases; bases outside gene matches: 1. The CDR3 nucleotides read TGTGCCAGCAGGACTAGCGGGAGTTACGAGCAGTACTTC. This sequence encodes CASRTSGSYEQYF.

The chain combines TRBV29-1 with TRBJ2-5, with a weak D call TRBD1 (5 bases). CDR3 length equals 12 residues. Germline V lookup: CDR1 SQVTM, CDR2 ANQGSEA. The V end lost 3 bases, the J end lost 4 bases, and 9 bases lay between the germline ends. In DNA form, the CDR3 reads TGCAGCGTTGATTCCCAGGGAGAGACCCAGTACTTC. The encoded protein is CSVDSQGETQYF.

This chain connects TRBV19 to TRBJ2-7; TRBD2 aligns across 10 bases. V gave up 4 bases and J gave up 5 bases; unmatched junction bases: 2. The CDR3 is 13 amino acids. Germline values: CDR1 LNHDA, CDR2 SQIVND (reference sequence). The CDR3 DNA reads TGTGCCAGTAGTAGTAGCGGGAGGAACGAGCAGTACTTC. Residues: CASSSSGRNEQYF.

The rearrangement joins TRBV7-6 to TRBJ1-4; 10 bases fit TRBD1. The CDR3 spans 17 residues. In germline, CDR1 is SGHVS, CDR2 FNYEAQ. The V segment lost 2 bases and the J segment 5 bases; nucleotides outside the gene matches: 8. CDR3 sequence: CASSLWVGDRGNEKLFF. CDR3 coding DNA: TGTGCCAGCAGCTTATGGGTCGGGGACAGGGGAAATGAAAAACTGTTTTTT.